Listed below are T cell receptor beta chains from one sample, sequenced in a study of cytomegalovirus exposure and HLA in healthy donors. The data were produced by immunoSEQ multiplex PCR, yet TCRdb's version contains in-frame clones alone and is incomplete. Its table records about 51,000 clones. Source material: PBMCs. The receptors were gathered from a man in his forties or fifties in good health and CMV-seropositive. CDR3s include the opening cysteine and the closing phenylalanine or tryptophan. A D gene is named only where the DNA matches it firmly. Not all rows give a size; the values are once, few, many and, for expanded clones, a class.

CASADSIYGYTF TGTGCCAGTGCGGACAGCATCTATGGCTACACCTTC - hyperexpanded TRBJ1-2 TRBV6-1
CASSLEGTGINNEQFF TGTGCCAGCAGCTTAGAAGGGACAGGGATTAACAATGAGCAGTTCTTC TRBD1 - TRBJ2-1 TRBV7-3
CASSLGPLGETQYF TGTGCCAGCAGCTTAGGGCCCCTTGGAGAGACCCAGTACTTC - - TRBJ2-5 TRBV11-2
CASTPVVQGYEQYF TGTGCCAGCACCCCCGTTGTCCAGGGCTACGAGCAGTACTTC - - TRBJ2-7 TRBV7-9
CASSYSQGIYGYTF TGTGCCAGCAGTTACTCGCAGGGAATCTATGGCTACACCTTC - - TRBJ1-2 TRBV6-5
CASSMGGFYNEQFF TGTGCCAGTAGTATGGGGGGTTTCTACAATGAGCAGTTCTTC - - TRBJ2-1 TRBV19
CASSPPLIAGGREDTQYF TGTGCCAGCTCACCACCCCTGATAGCGGGAGGGCGTGAAGATACGCAGTATTTT TRBD2 - TRBJ2-3 TRBV18
CASSVTGTDTQYF TGTGCCAGCAGCGTCACAGGCACAGATACGCAGTATTTT - - TRBJ2-3 TRBV7-3
CASSVENGNQPQHF TGTGCCAGCTCGGTCGAGAACGGCAATCAGCCCCAGCATTTT - - TRBJ1-5 TRBV2
CASSLLGGYPGNTIYF TGTGCCAGCAGTTTATTAGGAGGGTATCCCGGAAACACCATATATTTT - - TRBJ1-3 TRBV27
CAISESNSNEKLFF TGTGCCATCAGTGAGTCTAACAGTAATGAAAAACTGTTTTTT - - TRBJ1-4 TRBV10-3
CASSSPSGGWETQYF TGTGCCAGCAGCTCCCCTAGCGGAGGTTGGGAGACCCAGTACTTC TRBD2 - TRBJ2-5 TRBV7-9
CASSRGDSTQYF TGTGCCAGCAGCCGAGGGGACAGCACCCAGTACTTC TRBD1 - TRBJ2-5 TRBV7-6
CASSSQLAGGLNEQFF TGTGCCAGTAGTAGCCAACTAGCGGGGGGGCTCAATGAGCAGTTCTTC TRBD2 - TRBJ2-1 TRBV19
CASSLVAGREKLFF TGTGCCAGCAGCTTAGTGGCGGGACGTGAAAAACTGTTTTTT - - TRBJ1-4 TRBV7-8
CASSSGQLYGYTF TGTGCCAGCAGCTCCGGACAGCTCTATGGCTACACCTTC - - TRBJ1-2 TRBV7-9
CASSLEGPGGGNNQPQHF TGTGCCAGCAGCTTAGAAGGCCCGGGTGGAGGGAACAATCAGCCCCAGCATTTT - - TRBJ1-5 TRBV7-2
CASSLLGAGGIEQYF TGTGCCAGCAGCCTCCTAGGGGCAGGGGGCATCGAGCAGTACTTC TRBD1 - TRBJ2-7 TRBV7-2
CASRPRGMVLTDTQYF TGTGCCAGTAGACCCCGAGGAATGGTCCTCACAGATACGCAGTATTTT - - TRBJ2-3 TRBV19
CASSLVPYEQYF TGTGCCAGCAGCTTAGTCCCTTACGAGCAGTACTTC - - TRBJ2-7 TRBV7-2
CATSRGGVLNTEAFF TGTGCCACCAGCAGAGGCGGAGTATTGAACACTGAAGCTTTCTTT - - TRBJ1-1 TRBV15
CASSDNPQGAGTGELFF TGTGCCAGCAGCGATAATCCACAGGGGGCTGGAACCGGGGAGCTGTTTTTT TRBD1 - TRBJ2-2 TRBV7-3
CASSISGRDTEAFF TGTGCCAGTAGTATATCAGGGAGGGACACTGAAGCTTTCTTT - - TRBJ1-1 TRBV19
CASSAGTGGNTEAFF TGTGCCAGCAGCGCCGGGACAGGAGGGAACACTGAAGCTTTCTTT TRBD1 - TRBJ1-1 TRBV7-3
CASSSLAGWTDTQYF TGTGCCAGCAGTTCCCTAGCGGGCTGGACAGATACGCAGTATTTT TRBD2 - TRBJ2-3 TRBV27
CASSLKGQGGNEQFF TGTGCCAGCAGCTTAAAGGGACAGGGTGGCAATGAGCAGTTCTTC TRBD1 - TRBJ2-1 TRBV7-3
CASSGTVSYEGQYF TGTGCCAGCTCAGGGACAGTATCCTACGAGGGGCAGTACTTC TRBD1 - TRBJ2-7 TRBV18